The rows below give T cell receptor beta chains drawn from one sample of a study of tumor and adjacent non-tumor tissue in lung cancer. TCRdb analysed the multiplex PCR reads with MiXCR anew, one entry per CDR3 protein. The sample yields under 150,000 distinct CDR3 sequences, 66% seen once. The specimen sequenced was lung tumor tissue. These TCRs come from a man aged 55 to 69 with small cell lung cancer. CDR3s include the opening cysteine and the closing phenylalanine or tryptophan. Only some rows state a clone size, as once, few, many or a class for expanded clones.

abundance: once; j_gene: TRBJ1-6; v_gene: TRBV6-5; CDR3aa: CVSSYRSDSHNSPLHF
abundance: .; j_gene: TRBJ1-5; v_gene: TRBV11-2; CDR3aa: CASSPNGVGNQPQHF
abundance: .; j_gene: TRBJ1-3; v_gene: TRBV6-2/TRBV6-3; CDR3aa: CASSYMGRGGNTVYF
abundance: .; j_gene: TRBJ2-4; v_gene: TRBV5-6; CDR3aa: CAGSLYRDQAKNIQYF
abundance: .; j_gene: TRBJ2-1; v_gene: TRBV11-2; CDR3aa: CASSYGTPGSYNEQFF
abundance: .; j_gene: TRBJ2-1; v_gene: TRBV6-5; CDR3aa: CAIGRGGYSEQFF
abundance: .; j_gene: TRBJ2-3; v_gene: TRBV5-1; CDR3aa: CASSLGLQSADTQYF
abundance: .; j_gene: TRBJ2-7; v_gene: TRBV12-3/TRBV12-4; CDR3aa: CAISLSRPYKQYF
abundance: .; j_gene: TRBJ2-5; v_gene: TRBV10-3; CDR3aa: CAISDGEIQYF
abundance: many; j_gene: TRBJ2-1; v_gene: TRBV5-1; CDR3aa: CASSSTGGGEQFF
abundance: .; j_gene: TRBJ2-7; v_gene: TRBV11-3; CDR3aa: CAISTNRGPSYEQYF
abundance: .; j_gene: TRBJ2-7; v_gene: TRBV6-1; CDR3aa: CASSDTGTPSYEQYF
abundance: few; j_gene: TRBJ2-1; v_gene: TRBV11-2; CDR3aa: CASSSGTAGIPNGQFF
abundance: many; j_gene: TRBJ2-7; v_gene: TRBV20-1; CDR3aa: CSAPPLGTGYEQYF
abundance: .; j_gene: TRBJ2-1; v_gene: TRBV7-3; CDR3aa: CASSLVGGNEQFF
abundance: few; j_gene: TRBJ2-5; v_gene: TRBV7-9; CDR3aa: CASSWKFWETQYF
abundance: .; j_gene: TRBJ1-1; v_gene: TRBV28; CDR3aa: CASNKQGHEAEAFF
abundance: .; j_gene: TRBJ2-1; v_gene: TRBV27; CDR3aa: CASSSISGLLYNEQFF
abundance: .; j_gene: TRBJ2-1; v_gene: TRBV29-1; CDR3aa: CAQMLRYNEQFF
abundance: few; j_gene: TRBJ1-4; v_gene: TRBV10-3; CDR3aa: CAISAGGAGEKLFF
abundance: .; j_gene: TRBJ2-1; v_gene: TRBV5-5; CDR3aa: CASSLAGGLNNEQFF
abundance: .; j_gene: TRBJ1-6; v_gene: TRBV7-8; CDR3aa: CASSHSEGAGSPLHF
abundance: .; j_gene: TRBJ1-4; v_gene: TRBV28; CDR3aa: CASSLSGTGNEKLFF
abundance: few; j_gene: TRBJ2-7; v_gene: TRBV10-3; CDR3aa: CAINDGSTYEQYF
abundance: .; j_gene: TRBJ1-2; v_gene: TRBV28; CDR3aa: CTSSTRQGFYGYTF
abundance: .; j_gene: TRBJ2-1; v_gene: TRBV11-2; CDR3aa: CASRRWGYNELFF
abundance: once; j_gene: TRBJ2-1; v_gene: TRBV20-1; CDR3aa: CSAGYRDRGHHNEHFF
abundance: .; j_gene: TRBJ2-1; v_gene: TRBV29-1; CDR3aa: CSVVGQGGSNYQFF
abundance: many; j_gene: TRBJ2-4; v_gene: TRBV15; CDR3aa: CATSRESQGNTAYSKNIQYF
abundance: .; j_gene: TRBJ2-1; v_gene: TRBV20-1; CDR3aa: CSATRGADALNEQFF
abundance: medium-sized; j_gene: TRBJ2-3; v_gene: TRBV29-1; CDR3aa: CSLTGGTSTDTQYF
abundance: .; j_gene: TRBJ2-2; v_gene: TRBV12-5; CDR3aa: CAAWDRDTGGLFF
abundance: .; j_gene: TRBJ2-1; v_gene: TRBV11-2; CDR3aa: CANSAESQGKGERFF
abundance: .; j_gene: TRBJ2-7; v_gene: TRBV6-5; CDR3aa: CASCYSSGDYDQYF
abundance: .; j_gene: TRBJ2-3; v_gene: TRBV4-2; CDR3aa: CASSQDWSSSTDVQYF
abundance: .; j_gene: TRBJ2-7; v_gene: TRBV15; CDR3aa: CATSRGAGQTYEQYF
abundance: .; j_gene: TRBJ2-1; v_gene: TRBV6-5; CDR3aa: CACSYSPSELSYNEQFF
abundance: .; j_gene: TRBJ2-5; v_gene: TRBV29-1; CDR3aa: CSVDGTGVKETQYF
abundance: few; j_gene: TRBJ1-1; v_gene: TRBV18; CDR3aa: CASSPRIGEGATEAFF
abundance: .; j_gene: TRBJ2-3; v_gene: TRBV30; CDR3aa: CVWSGGDRGTDTQYF
abundance: .; j_gene: TRBJ2-1; v_gene: TRBV4-1; CDR3aa: CDSSLSATSNEQFF
abundance: .; j_gene: TRBJ1-5; v_gene: TRBV4-1; CDR3aa: CASSLEGQVRQPQHF
abundance: .; j_gene: TRBJ2-1; v_gene: TRBV5-1; CDR3aa: CASSLGQGLASYNEQFF
abundance: many; j_gene: TRBJ2-6; v_gene: TRBV6-5; CDR3aa: CASSSLFSGANVLTF
abundance: .; j_gene: TRBJ2-3; v_gene: TRBV29-1; CDR3aa: CSVEIGVGIDTQYF
abundance: .; j_gene: TRBJ2-1; v_gene: TRBV28; CDR3aa: CASSLGLAFFFEQFF